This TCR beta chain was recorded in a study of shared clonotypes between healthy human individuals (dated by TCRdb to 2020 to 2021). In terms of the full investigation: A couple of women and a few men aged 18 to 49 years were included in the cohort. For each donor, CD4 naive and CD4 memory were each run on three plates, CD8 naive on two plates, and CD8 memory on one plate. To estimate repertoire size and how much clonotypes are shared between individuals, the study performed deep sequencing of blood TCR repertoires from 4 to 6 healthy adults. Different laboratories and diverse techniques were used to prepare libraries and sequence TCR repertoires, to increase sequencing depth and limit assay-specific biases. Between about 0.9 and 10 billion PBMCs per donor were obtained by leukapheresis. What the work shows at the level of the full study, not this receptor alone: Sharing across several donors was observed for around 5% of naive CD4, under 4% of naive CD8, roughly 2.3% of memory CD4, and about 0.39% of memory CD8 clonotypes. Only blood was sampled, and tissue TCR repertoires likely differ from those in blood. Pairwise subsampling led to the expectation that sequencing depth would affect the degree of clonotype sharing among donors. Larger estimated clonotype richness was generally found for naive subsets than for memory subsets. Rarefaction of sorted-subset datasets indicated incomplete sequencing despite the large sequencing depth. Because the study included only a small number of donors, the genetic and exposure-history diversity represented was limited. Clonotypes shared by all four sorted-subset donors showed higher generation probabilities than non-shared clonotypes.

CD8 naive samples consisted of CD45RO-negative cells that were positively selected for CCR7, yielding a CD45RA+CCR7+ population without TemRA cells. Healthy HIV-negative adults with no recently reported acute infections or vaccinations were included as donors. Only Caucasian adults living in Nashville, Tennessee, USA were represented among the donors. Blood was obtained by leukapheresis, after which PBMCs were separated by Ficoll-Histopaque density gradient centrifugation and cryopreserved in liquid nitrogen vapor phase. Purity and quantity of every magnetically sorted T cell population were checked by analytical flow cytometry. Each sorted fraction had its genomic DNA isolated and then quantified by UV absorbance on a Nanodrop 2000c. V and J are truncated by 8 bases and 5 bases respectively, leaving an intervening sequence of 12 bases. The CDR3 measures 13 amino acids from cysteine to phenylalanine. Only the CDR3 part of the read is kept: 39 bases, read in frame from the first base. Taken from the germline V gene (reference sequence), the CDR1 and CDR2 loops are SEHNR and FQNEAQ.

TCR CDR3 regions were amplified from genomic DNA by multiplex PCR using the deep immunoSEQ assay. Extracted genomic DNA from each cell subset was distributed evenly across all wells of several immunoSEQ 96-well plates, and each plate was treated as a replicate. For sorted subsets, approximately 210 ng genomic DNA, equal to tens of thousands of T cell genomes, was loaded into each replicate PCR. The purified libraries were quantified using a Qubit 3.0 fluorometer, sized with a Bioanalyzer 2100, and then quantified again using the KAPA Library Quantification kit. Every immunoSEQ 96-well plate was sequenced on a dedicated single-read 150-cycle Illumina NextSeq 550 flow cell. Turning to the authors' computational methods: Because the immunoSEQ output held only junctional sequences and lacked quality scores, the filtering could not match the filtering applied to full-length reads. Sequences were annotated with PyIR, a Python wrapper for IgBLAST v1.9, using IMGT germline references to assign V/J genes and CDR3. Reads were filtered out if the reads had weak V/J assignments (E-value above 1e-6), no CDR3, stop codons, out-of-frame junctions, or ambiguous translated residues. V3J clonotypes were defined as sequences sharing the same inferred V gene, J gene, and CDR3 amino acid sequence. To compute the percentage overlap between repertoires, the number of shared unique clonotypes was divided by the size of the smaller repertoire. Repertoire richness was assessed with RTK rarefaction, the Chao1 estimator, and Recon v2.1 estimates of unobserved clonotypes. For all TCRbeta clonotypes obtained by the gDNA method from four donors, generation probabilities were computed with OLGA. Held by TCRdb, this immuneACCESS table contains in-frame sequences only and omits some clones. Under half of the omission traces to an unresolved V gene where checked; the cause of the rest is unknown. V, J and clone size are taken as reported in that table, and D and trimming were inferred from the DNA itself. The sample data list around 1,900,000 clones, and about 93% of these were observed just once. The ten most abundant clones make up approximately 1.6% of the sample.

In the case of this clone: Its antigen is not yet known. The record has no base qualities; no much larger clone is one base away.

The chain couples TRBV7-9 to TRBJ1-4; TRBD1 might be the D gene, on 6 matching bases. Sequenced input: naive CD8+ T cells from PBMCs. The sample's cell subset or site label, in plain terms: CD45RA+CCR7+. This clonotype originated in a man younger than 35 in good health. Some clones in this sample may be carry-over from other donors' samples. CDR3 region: CASQKGGNEKLFF. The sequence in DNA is TGTGCCAGCCAAAAGGGGGGCAATGAAAAACTGTTTTTT.